This TCR beta chain was documented in a study of cytomegalovirus exposure and HLA in healthy donors. Study-wide results and caveats: The study reported that TCR beta sequences accurately predicted HLA-A and HLA-B alleles in most subjects.

Primers: 60 Vbeta forward and 13 Jbeta reverse. Measured with immunoSEQ multiplex PCR; TCRdb has only the in-frame clones, and not every one. The sample lists around 62,000 clones; just under 80% were seen once. Details on this clone: Its antigen is currently unknown.

This CDR3 has 16 residues. Trimming took 4 bases from V and 9 from J; bases not matched to a gene: 10. From germline, CDR1 is SGHTA and CDR2 FQGNSA. What was sequenced was PBMCs. The sequence was obtained from a man aged 40-50 years in good health and CMV-seronegative. The chain employs TRBV7-2 and TRBJ2-1; 12 bases are a match to TRBD2. In nucleotides, the CDR3 is TGTGCCAGCAGCTCACCTCTAGCGGGGGGGCGGAGTGAGCAGTTCTTC. Its protein product is CASSSPLAGGRSEQFF.